The clone carrying this T cell receptor beta chain was recorded a few times. This sample is drawn from a study of spatial heterogeneity in lung cancer. Study context: For the average unique TCR and UMI combination, more than eight occurrences appeared in raw reads.

TCRdb re-analysed the 5' RACE reads in MiXCR, keeping a single row per CDR3 protein. The sample contains under 85,000 distinct CDR3 sequences, roughly 8% of which appear only once. This sample's time point: sample taken at primary tumor resection. Germline CDR1 is SGHNT and CDR2 is YYREEE (reference sequence). The CDR3 runs to 13 residues. Trimming shortened V by 0 bases and J by 5 bases, and 9 bases separated the two germline ends. Sequencing was performed on PBMCs, taken at surgery. The gene calls are TRBV5-4 and TRBJ2-7, with D possibly TRBD2 on 6 matching bases. This clonotype originated in a male donor with early-stage non-small cell lung cancer. The CDR3 nucleotides read TGTGCCAGCAGCTTGGTGGGCGGGGACGAGCAGTACTTC. Amino acid sequence: CASSLVGGDEQYF.